Here is one T cell receptor beta chain with its context. What it binds is not known. The data are from a study of OX40 agonist ivuxolimab in advanced cancers. Study at large: All patients had ivuxolimab intravenously every 2 weeks at 0.01 to 10 mg/kg. Two patients with cutaneous melanoma and one with hepatocellular carcinoma, three in total, showed partial responses. Treatment received earlier with anti-PD-1, anti-PD-L1 or anti-CTLA-4 agents was allowed, and over 35% had some.

The repertoire was sequenced with immunoSEQ multiplex PCR; TCRdb's copy has only in-frame clones and lacks some. The table records around 80,000 clones, around 86% of them present only once. CDR1 is SGHTA and CDR2 is FQGNSA in the germline V gene. This CDR3 region has 16 residues. The junction had 6 bases not matched to a gene; V was cut back by 4 bases and J by 5 bases. The study, taken as a whole, reports: Low normalized T-cell clonal expansion also characterized some of the nonresponders.

The sequencing used CD4+ or CD8+ T cells sorted from blood, collected in a trial of the OX40 agonist ivuxolimab. The chain combines TRBV7-2 with TRBJ1-5; 12 positions match TRBD1. The TCR sequence derives from an adult with an advanced solid tumor such as melanoma, head and neck, liver or kidney cancer. Here the CDR3 reads CASSWLGTGGHQPQHF. The CDR3 DNA reads TGTGCCAGCAGCTGGCTCGGGACAGGGGGCCATCAGCCCCAGCATTTT.